A selection of T cell receptor beta chains follows, all from one sample in a study of Tregs in tolerant kidney transplant recipients. Assay: immunoSEQ multiplex PCR; the TCRdb copy retains only in-frame clones and omits some. The sample lists about 100,000 clones; roughly 93% were seen once. This specimen consisted of CD4+ T cells from blood (PBMCs), obtained 12 months after the transplant. The receptor set was obtained from a human patient who received a combined kidney and bone marrow transplant. Some T cells may originate from the graft donor. Each CDR3 is given with its conserved first and last residue. D genes are given only for firm matches. Not every row has a clone size; where given, it reads once, few, many or a size class.

DNA: TGTGCCAGCAGCCACACTCTGACTAGCGCCATCAAGTCCTACAATGAGCAGTTCTTC; CDR3: CASSHTLTSAIKSYNEQFF; J: TRBJ2-1; size: NA; V: TRBV5-6; D: TRBD2
DNA: TGTGCCAGCAGCGCAAGCGGACTAGCGGGTACCGGGGAGCTGTTTTTT; CDR3: CASSASGLAGTGELFF; J: TRBJ2-2; size: NA; V: TRBV21-1; D: NA
DNA: TGTGCCAGTAGAGGGAGTAGGACCCGGTTTCGTTATGGCTACACCTTC; CDR3: CASRGSRTRFRYGYTF; J: TRBJ1-2; size: NA; V: TRBV19; D: NA
DNA: TGTGCCAGCAGCTTAGGGGGCAGGAACACCGGGGAGCTGTTTTTT; CDR3: CASSLGGRNTGELFF; J: TRBJ2-2; size: NA; V: TRBV7-2; D: NA
DNA: TGTGCCAGCAGGGAGGGACTAGCGGTCCAAGAGACCCAGTACTTC; CDR3: CASREGLAVQETQYF; J: TRBJ2-5; size: NA; V: TRBV7-9; D: TRBD2
DNA: TGTGCCAGCAGCCGTACGGCGCGGGATAATGAGCAGTTCTTC; CDR3: CASSRTARDNEQFF; J: TRBJ2-1; size: NA; V: TRBV5-6; D: NA
DNA: TGTGCCAGTAGTACAGAAGCGGGGGGGTGGGATACGCAGTATTTT; CDR3: CASSTEAGGWDTQYF; J: TRBJ2-3; size: NA; V: TRBV19; D: TRBD2
DNA: TGTGCTACCATGTCGCAGGCCTGGCGCACGAACACCGGGGAGCTGTTTTTT; CDR3: CATMSQAWRTNTGELFF; J: TRBJ2-2; size: NA; V: TRBV12-5; D: NA
DNA: TGTGCCAGCTCACCGCAAGGGGGCGTAGGATACAATGAGCAGTTCTTC; CDR3: CASSPQGGVGYNEQFF; J: TRBJ2-1; size: NA; V: TRBV18; D: TRBD1
DNA: TGTGCCAGCAGCGGGACAGGGCTCACCGGGGAGCTGTTTTTT; CDR3: CASSGTGLTGELFF; J: TRBJ2-2; size: NA; V: TRBV25-1; D: TRBD1
DNA: TGTGCCAGCAGCACAGGCAGGGTGGGAAACACCATATATTTT; CDR3: CASSTGRVGNTIYF; J: TRBJ1-3; size: NA; V: TRBV21-1; D: NA
DNA: TGTGCCACCAGCCGCCTAGCGGGGGATTTACGGCGGTACTTC; CDR3: CATSRLAGDLRRYF; J: TRBJ2-7; size: NA; V: TRBV2; D: TRBD2
DNA: TGTGCCAGCAGCTCAACGAGGCGATTGAATTCACCCCTCCACTTT; CDR3: CASSSTRRLNSPLHF; J: TRBJ1-6; size: NA; V: TRBV11-2; D: NA
DNA: TGTGCCAGCAGCACCCGGGCGGGATCCCCTGAAGCTTTCTTT; CDR3: CASSTRAGSPEAFF; J: TRBJ1-1; size: NA; V: TRBV6-5; D: NA
DNA: TGTGCCACCAGCATTGGGGCAGGGTCATCGGAAAAACTGTTTTTT; CDR3: CATSIGAGSSEKLFF; J: TRBJ1-4; size: few; V: TRBV15; D: NA
DNA: TGTGCCAGCAGGGGGGACTCTGGGGAGGAAAAACTGTTTTTT; CDR3: CASRGDSGEEKLFF; J: TRBJ1-4; size: NA; V: TRBV6-6; D: NA